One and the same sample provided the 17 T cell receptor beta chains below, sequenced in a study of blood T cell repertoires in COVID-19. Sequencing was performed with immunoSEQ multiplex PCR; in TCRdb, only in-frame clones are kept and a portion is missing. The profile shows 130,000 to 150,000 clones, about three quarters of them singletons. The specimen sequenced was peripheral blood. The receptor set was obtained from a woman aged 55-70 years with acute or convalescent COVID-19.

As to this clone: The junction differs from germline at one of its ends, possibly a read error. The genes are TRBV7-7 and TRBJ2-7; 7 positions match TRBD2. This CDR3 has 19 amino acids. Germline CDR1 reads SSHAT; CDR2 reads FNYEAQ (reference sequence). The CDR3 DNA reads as TGTGCTAGCAGCTTAAAATGGGGGAGGGCAGGGCTGGTCCCCTACGAGCAGTACTTC. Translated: CASSLKWGRAGLVPYEQYF.

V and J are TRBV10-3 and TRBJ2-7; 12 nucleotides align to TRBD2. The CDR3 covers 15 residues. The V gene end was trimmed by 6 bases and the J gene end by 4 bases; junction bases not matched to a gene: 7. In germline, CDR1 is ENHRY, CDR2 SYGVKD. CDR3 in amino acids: CAIRSGLAGDYEQYF. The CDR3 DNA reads TGTGCCATCAGATCGGGACTAGCGGGTGATTACGAGCAGTACTTC.

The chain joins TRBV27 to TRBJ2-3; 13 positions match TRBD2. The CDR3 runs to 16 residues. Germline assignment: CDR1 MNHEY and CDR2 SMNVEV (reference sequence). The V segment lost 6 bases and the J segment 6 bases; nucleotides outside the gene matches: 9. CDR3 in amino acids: CASRKGLAGVWDTQYF. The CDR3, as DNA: TGTGCCAGCAGGAAAGGACTAGCGGGAGTCTGGGATACGCAGTATTTT.

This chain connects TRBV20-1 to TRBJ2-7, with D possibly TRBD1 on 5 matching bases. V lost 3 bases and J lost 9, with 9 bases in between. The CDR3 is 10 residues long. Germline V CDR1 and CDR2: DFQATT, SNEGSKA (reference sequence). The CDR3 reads CSASRDWQYF. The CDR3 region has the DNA TGCAGTGCTAGCAGGGATTGGCAGTACTTC.

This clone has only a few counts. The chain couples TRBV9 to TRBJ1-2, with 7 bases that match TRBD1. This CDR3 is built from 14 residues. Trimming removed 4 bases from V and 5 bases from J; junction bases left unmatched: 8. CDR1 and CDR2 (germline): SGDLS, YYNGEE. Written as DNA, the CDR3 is TGTGCCAGCAGCCTCGGGCAGGGGGTGTATGGCTACACCTTC. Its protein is CASSLGQGVYGYTF.

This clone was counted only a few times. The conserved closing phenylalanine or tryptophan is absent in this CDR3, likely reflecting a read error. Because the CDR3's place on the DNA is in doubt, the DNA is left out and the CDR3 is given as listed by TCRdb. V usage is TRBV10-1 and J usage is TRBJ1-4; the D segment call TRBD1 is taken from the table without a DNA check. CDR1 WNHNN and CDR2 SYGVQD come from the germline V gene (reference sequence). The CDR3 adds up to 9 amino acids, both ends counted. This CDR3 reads CASSAGNWL.

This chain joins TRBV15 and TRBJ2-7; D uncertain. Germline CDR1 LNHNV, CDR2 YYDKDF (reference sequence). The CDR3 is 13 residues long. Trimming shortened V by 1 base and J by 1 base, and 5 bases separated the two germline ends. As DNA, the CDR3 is TGTGCCACCAGCAGAGCTTTATCCTACGAGCAGTACTTC. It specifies CATSRALSYEQYF.

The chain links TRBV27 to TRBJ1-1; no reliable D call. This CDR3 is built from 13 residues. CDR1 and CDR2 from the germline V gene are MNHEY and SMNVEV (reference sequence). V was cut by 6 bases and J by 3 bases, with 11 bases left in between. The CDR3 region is CASRAAFDTEAFF. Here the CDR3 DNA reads TGTGCCAGCAGGGCCGCCTTCGACACTGAAGCTTTCTTT.

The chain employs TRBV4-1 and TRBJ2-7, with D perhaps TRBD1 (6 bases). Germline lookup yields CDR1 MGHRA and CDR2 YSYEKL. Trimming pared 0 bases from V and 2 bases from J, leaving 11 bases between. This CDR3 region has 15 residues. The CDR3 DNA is TGCGCCAGCAGCCAAGACTTACAGGGTACCTACGAGCAGTACTTC. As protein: CASSQDLQGTYEQYF.

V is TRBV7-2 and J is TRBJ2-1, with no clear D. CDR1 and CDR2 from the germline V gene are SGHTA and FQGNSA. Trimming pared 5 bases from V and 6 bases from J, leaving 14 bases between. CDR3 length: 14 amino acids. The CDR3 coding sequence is TGTGCCAGCAGCCTAACGTCCCCTTTCAATGAGCAGTTCTTC. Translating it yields CASSLTSPFNEQFF.

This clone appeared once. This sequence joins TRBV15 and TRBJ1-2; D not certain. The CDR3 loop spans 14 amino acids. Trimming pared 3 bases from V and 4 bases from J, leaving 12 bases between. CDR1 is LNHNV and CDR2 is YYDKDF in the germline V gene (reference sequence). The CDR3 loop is CATSSPRGSYGYTF. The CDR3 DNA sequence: TGTGCCACCAGCAGCCCCCGGGGTAGCTATGGCTACACCTTC.

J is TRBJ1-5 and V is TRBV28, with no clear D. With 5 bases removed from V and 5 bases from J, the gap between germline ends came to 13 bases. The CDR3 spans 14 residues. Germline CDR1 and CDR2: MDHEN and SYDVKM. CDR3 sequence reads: CASSPPGWHQPQHF. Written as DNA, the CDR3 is TGTGCCAGCAGTCCGCCCGGGTGGCATCAGCCCCAGCATTTT.

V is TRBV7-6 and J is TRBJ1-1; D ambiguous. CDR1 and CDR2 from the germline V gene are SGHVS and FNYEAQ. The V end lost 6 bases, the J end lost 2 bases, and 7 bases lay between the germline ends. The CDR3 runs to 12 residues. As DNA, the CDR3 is TGTGCCAGCAGTATGAGAAACACTGAAGCTTTCTTT. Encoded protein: CASSMRNTEAFF.

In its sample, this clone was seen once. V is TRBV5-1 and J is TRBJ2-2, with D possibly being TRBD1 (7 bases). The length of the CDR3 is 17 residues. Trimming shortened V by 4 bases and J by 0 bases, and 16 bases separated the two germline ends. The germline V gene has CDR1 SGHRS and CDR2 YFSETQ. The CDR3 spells CASSGGGRRTNTGELFF. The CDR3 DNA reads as TGCGCCAGCAGCGGAGGGGGCCGACGGACGAACACCGGGGAGCTGTTTTTT.

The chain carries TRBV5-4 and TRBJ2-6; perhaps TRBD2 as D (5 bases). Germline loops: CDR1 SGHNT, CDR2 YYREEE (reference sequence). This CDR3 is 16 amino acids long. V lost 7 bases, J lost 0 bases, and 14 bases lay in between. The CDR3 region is CASGVPGVSGANVLTF. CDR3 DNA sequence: TGTGCCAGCGGAGTCCCCGGGGTCTCTGGGGCCAACGTCCTGACTTTC.

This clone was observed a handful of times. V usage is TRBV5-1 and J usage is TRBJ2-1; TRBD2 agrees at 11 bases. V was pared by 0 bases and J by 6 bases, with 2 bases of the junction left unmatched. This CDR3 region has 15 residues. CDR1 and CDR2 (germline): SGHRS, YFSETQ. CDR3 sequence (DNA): TGCGCCAGCAGCTTGGATAGCGGGAGGGGCAATGAGCAGTTCTTC. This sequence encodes CASSLDSGRGNEQFF.

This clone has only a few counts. The CDR3 loop reads CASSQRTSGSTYEQYF. CDR3 sequence (DNA): TGTGCCAGCAGCCAGCGGACTAGCGGGAGCACCTACGAGCAGTACTTC. J is TRBJ2-7 and V is TRBV4-2, with TRBD2 identical over 13 bases. This CDR3 region has 16 residues. Germline trimming cut 3 bases from V and 2 bases from J; bases unmatched to any gene: 4. CDR1 is LGHNA and CDR2 is YNFKEQ in the germline V gene.